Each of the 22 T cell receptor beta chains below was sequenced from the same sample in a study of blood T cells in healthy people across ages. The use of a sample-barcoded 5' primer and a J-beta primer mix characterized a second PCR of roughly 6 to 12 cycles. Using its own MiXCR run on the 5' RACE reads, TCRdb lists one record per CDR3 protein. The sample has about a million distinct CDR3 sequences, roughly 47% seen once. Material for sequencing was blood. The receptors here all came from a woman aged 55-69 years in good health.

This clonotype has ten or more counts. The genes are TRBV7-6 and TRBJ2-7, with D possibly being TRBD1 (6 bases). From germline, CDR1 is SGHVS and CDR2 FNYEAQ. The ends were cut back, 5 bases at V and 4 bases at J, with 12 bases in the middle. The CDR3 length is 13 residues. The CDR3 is CASSLTRGYEQYF. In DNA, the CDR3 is TGTGCCAGCAGCCTGACAAGGGGGTACGAGCAGTACTTC.

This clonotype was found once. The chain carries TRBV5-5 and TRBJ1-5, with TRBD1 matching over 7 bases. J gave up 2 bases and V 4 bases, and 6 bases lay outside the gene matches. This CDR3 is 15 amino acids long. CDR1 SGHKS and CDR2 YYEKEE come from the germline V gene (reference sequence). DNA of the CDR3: TGTGCCAGCAGCATCACAGGGGTGGGCAATCAGCCCCAGCATTTT. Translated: CASSITGVGNQPQHF.

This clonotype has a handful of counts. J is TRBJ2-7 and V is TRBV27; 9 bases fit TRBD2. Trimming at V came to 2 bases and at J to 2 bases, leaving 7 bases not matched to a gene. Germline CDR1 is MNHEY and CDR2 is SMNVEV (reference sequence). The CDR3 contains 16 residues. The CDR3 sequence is CASSLLLAGRPYEQYF. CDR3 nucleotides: TGTGCCAGCAGTTTACTTCTAGCGGGACGCCCCTACGAGCAGTACTTC.

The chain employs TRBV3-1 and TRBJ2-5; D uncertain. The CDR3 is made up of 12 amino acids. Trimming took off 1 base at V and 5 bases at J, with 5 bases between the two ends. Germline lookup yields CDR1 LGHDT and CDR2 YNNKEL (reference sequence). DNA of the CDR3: TGTGCCAGCAGCCAAGTAATTGAGACCCAGTACTTC. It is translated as CASSQVIETQYF.

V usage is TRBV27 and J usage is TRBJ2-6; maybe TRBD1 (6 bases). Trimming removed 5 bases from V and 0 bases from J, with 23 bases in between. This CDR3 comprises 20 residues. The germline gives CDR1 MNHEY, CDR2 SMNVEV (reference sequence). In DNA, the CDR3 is TGTGCCAGCAGTCCGTCTCCCCCGGGACAAATCAGCTCTGGGGCCAACGTCCTGACTTTC. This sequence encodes CASSPSPPGQISSGANVLTF. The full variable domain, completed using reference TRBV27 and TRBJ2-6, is EAQVTQNPRYLITVTGKKLTVTCSQNMNHEYMSWYRQDPGLGLRQIYYSMNVEVTDKGDVPEGYKVSRKEKRNFPLILESPSPNQTSLYFCASSPSPPGQISSGANVLTFGAGSRLTVL.

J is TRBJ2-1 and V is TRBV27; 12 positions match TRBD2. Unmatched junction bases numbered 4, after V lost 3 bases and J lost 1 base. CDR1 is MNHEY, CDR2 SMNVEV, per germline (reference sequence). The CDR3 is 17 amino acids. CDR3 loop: CASSLRTSGASYNEQFF. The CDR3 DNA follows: TGTGCCAGCAGTTTGCGGACTAGCGGGGCATCCTACAATGAGCAGTTCTTC.

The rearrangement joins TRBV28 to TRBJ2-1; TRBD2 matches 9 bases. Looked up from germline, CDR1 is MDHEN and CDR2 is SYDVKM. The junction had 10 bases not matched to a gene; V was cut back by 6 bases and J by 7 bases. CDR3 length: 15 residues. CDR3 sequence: CASSLPSGMFNEQFF. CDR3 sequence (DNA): TGTGCCAGCAGCCTCCCTAGCGGGATGTTTAATGAGCAGTTCTTC.

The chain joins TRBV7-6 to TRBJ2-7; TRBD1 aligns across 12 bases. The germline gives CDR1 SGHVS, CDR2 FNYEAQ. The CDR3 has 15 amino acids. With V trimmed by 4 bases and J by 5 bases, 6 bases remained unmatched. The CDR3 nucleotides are TGTGCCAGCAGCTCAGGGACAGGGGGCATAGACGAGCAGTACTTC. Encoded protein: CASSSGTGGIDEQYF.

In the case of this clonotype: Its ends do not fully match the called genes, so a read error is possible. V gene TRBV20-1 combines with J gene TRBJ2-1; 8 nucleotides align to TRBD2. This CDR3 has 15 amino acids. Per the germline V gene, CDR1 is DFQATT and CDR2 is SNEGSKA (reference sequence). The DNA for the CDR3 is TGCAGTGCTCGAGACCGGGGGGGTTCCTACAATGAGCAGTTCTTC. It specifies CSARDRGGSYNEQFF.

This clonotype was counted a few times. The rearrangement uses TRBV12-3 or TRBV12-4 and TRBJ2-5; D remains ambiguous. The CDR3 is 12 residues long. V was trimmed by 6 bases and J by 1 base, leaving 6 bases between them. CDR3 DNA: TGTGCCAGCAGAGGACCCCAAGAGACCCAGTACTTC. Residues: CASRGPQETQYF.

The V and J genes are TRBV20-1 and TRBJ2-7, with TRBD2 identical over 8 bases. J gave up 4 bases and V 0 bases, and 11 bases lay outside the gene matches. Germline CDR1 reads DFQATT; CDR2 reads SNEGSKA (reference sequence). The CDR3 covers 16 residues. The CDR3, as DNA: TGCAGTGCTAGAGATCTAGGGTTTAGCGGGGCTTACGAGCAGTACTTC. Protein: CSARDLGFSGAYEQYF.

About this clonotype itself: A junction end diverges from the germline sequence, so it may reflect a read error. As DNA, the CDR3 is TGCGTCAGCAGCTTGGCAGGGATCTCCTACGAGCAGTACTTC. Its translation: CVSSLAGISYEQYF. The V and J genes are TRBV5-1 and TRBJ2-7, with D tentatively TRBD1 (5 bases). This CDR3 contains 14 residues. The germline CDR1 and CDR2 sequences are SGHRS and YFSETQ.

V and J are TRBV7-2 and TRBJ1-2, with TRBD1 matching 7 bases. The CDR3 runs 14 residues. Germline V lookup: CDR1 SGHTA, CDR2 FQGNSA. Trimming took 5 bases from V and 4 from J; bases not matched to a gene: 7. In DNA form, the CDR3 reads TGTGCCAGCAGCCCGGGCAGGGGGTTCTATGGCTACACCTTC. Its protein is CASSPGRGFYGYTF. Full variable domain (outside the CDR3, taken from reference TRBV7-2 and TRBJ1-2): GAGVSQSPSNKVTEKGKDVELRCDPISGHTALYWYRQSLGQGLEFLIYFQGNSAPDKSGLPSDRFSAERTGGSVSTLTIQRTQQEDSAVYLCASSPGRGFYGYTFGSGTRLTVV.

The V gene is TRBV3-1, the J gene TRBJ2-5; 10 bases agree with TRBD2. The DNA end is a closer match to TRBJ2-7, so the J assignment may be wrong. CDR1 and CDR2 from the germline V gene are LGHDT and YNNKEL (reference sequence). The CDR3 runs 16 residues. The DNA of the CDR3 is TGTGCCAGCAGCCACCCGGGGCTAGCGGGAGCCTACGAGCAGTACTTC. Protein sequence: CASSHPGLAGAYEQYF.

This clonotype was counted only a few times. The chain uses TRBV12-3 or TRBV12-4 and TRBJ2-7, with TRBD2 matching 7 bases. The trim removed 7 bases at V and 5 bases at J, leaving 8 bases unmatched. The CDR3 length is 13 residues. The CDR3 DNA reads TGTGCCAGCAAAACCGCGGGAGTACACGAGCAGTACTTC. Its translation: CASKTAGVHEQYF.

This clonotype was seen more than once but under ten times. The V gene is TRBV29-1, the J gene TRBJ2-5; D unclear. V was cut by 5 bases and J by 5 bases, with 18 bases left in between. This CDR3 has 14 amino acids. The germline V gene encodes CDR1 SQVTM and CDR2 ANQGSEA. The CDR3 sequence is CSVLGQSYWETQYF. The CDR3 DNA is TGCAGCGTTCTAGGGCAGTCATATTGGGAGACCCAGTACTTC.

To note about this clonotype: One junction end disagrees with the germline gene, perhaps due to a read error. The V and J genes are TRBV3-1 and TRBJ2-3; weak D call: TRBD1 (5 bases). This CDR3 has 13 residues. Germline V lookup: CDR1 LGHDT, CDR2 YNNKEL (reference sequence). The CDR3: CAGSLDQGDTQYF. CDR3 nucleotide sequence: TGTGCCGGCAGCCTAGATCAGGGAGATACGCAGTATTTT.

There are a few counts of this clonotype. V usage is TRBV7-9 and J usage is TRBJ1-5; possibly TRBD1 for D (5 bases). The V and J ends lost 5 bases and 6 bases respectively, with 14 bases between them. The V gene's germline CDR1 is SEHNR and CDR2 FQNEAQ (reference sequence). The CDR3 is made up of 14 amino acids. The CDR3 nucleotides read TGTGCCAGCAGCCCGGGGGGACTGTCTCAGCCCCAGCATTTT. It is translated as CASSPGGLSQPQHF.

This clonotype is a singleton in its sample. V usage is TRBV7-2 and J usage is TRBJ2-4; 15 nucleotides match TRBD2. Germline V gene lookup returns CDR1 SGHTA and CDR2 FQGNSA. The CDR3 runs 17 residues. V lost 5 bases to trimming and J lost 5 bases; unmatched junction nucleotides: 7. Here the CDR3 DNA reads TGTGCCAGCAGCCGGACTAGCGGGGGGGCCCAGGAAAACATTCAGTACTTC. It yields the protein CASSRTSGGAQENIQYF.

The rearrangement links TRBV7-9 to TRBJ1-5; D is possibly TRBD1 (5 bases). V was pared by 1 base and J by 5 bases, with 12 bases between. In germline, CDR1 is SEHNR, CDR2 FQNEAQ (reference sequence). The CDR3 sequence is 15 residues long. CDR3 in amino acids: CASSLGGLSDQPQHF. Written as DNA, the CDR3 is TGTGCCAGCAGCTTAGGGGGCCTCAGCGATCAGCCCCAGCATTTT.

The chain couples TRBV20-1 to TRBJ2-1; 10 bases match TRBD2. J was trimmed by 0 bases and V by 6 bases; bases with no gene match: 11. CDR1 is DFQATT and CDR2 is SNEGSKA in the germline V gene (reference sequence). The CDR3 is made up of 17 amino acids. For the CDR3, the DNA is TGCAGTGCAGGCGACAGAGCTAGCGGGAGCTCCTACAATGAGCAGTTCTTC. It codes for CSAGDRASGSSYNEQFF.

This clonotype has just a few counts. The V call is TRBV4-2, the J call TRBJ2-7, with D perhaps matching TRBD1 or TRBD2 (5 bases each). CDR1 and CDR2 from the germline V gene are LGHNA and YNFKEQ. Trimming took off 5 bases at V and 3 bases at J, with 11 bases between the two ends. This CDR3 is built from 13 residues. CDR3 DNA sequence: TGTGCCAGCAGCGTCCGGGACGGCTACGAGCAGTACTTC. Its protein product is CASSVRDGYEQYF.